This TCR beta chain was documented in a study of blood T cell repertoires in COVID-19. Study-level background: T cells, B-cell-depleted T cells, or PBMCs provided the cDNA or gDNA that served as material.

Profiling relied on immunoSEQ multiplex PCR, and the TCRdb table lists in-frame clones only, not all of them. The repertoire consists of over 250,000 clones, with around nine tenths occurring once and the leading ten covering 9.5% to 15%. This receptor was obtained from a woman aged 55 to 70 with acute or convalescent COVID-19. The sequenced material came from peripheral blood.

The CDR3 protein is CASSEIGTGGLETQYF. Written as DNA, the CDR3 is TGTGCCAGCAGTGAAATCGGGACAGGGGGCTTGGAGACCCAGTACTTC. The rearrangement joins TRBV2 to TRBJ2-5, with 12 bases fitting TRBD1. V shed 2 bases and J 5 bases; nucleotides not matched to a gene: 6. Germline CDR1 reads SNHLY; CDR2 reads FYNNEI. This CDR3 region has 16 residues.